This paragraph covers one T cell receptor (beta chain) sequence. What it recognizes is unknown. The length of the CDR3 is 12 residues. Germline CDR1 is SGHTA and CDR2 is FQGNSA. The V gene lost 3 bases and the J gene lost 4 bases, with 6 bases spanning the gap. Amplification used 60 Vbeta primers and 13 Jbeta primers. The table came from immunoSEQ multiplex PCR; TCRdb's copy has only in-frame clones and leaves some out. The repertoire has about 84,000 clones, about nine tenths of them found once; the top ten carry around 2.3%. This specimen belongs to a study of cytomegalovirus exposure and HLA in healthy donors. Looking at the study overall: Roughly 80 million unique TCRs from HLA-typed donors made up an early data release.

Study results and caveats: Presence/absence analyses rested on an assumption that sequencing depth was roughly uniform across donors. TCR beta V- and J-gene trimming, according to a later analysis, was linked to a missense DCLRE1C variant. A few CMV-associated chains were confirmed in vitro to be specific for CMV antigens.

This sequence joins TRBV7-2 and TRBJ2-5, with a tentative D call TRBD2 (5 bases). The sequencing input was PBMCs. The clonotype originates from a man aged 18 to 29 in good health and CMV-seronegative. As DNA, the CDR3 is TGTGCCAGCAGCTTCCGGGGAGAGACCCAGTACTTC. Translating it yields CASSFRGETQYF. The full variable domain, rest sourced from reference TRBV7-2 and TRBJ2-5, is GAGVSQSPSNKVTEKGKDVELRCDPISGHTALYWYRQSLGQGLEFLIYFQGNSAPDKSGLPSDRFSAERTGGSVSTLTIQRTQQEDSAVYLCASSFRGETQYFGPGTRLLVL.